The rows below give T cell receptor beta chains drawn from one sample of a study of shared clonotypes between healthy human individuals. Produced via immunoSEQ multiplex PCR; TCRdb's table is partial and in-frame only. The data contain more than 2,000,000 clones, 85% to 95% of them seen just once; the ten biggest clones take up under 0.45%. The sample was naive CD4+ T cells from PBMCs. Receptor source: a man younger than 35 in good health. Some clones in this sample may be carry-over from other donors' samples. Both conserved end residues are part of each CDR3. A D gene is named only where the DNA matches it firmly. Clone size is shown for a subset of rows, as once, few, many or a class of expanded clone.

cdr3_aa	cdr3_nt	cdr3_length	v_call	j_call	d_call	clone_size
CASSELAGGPFPGELFF	TGTGCCAGCAGCGAACTAGCGGGAGGGCCTTTCCCCGGGGAGCTGTTTTTT	17	TRBV9	TRBJ2-2	TRBD2	once
CASSLMPSIPDEQYF	TGTGCCAGCAGCTTAATGCCTAGTATTCCCGACGAGCAGTACTTC	15	TRBV7-3	TRBJ2-7	-	-
CATSRDARTGNTIYF	TGTGCCACCAGCAGAGATGCCAGGACTGGAAACACCATATATTTT	15	TRBV15	TRBJ1-3	-	once
CASSSRTSRALETQYF	TGTGCCAGCAGCTCAAGGACTAGCAGGGCCTTGGAGACCCAGTACTTC	16	TRBV7-2	TRBJ2-5	TRBD2	-
CASSLGLGGNEQFF	TGTGCCAGCAGCTTGGGACTAGGGGGGAATGAGCAGTTCTTC	14	TRBV11-2	TRBJ2-1	TRBD2	-
CASSFYPTSNGYTF	TGTGCCAGCAGTTTTTACCCTACGTCAAATGGCTACACCTTC	14	TRBV27	TRBJ1-2	-	-
CATRGGTGDPQPQHF	TGTGCCACCCGAGGGGGGACAGGGGACCCTCAGCCCCAGCATTTT	15	TRBV19	TRBJ1-5	TRBD1	-
CASSRGQGSQPQHF	TGTGCCAGCAGCCGGGGGCAAGGTAGTCAGCCCCAGCATTTT	14	TRBV2	TRBJ1-5	-	-
CASRPGLGTGANVLTF	TGCGCCAGCAGGCCGGGACTAGGTACTGGGGCCAACGTCCTGACTTTC	16	TRBV5-1	TRBJ2-6	TRBD2	-
CASSQDQLPPSSSKIQYF	TGTGCCAGCAGCCAAGATCAATTGCCCCCGTCCTCCAGCAAGATCCAGTACTTC	18	TRBV4-2	TRBJ2-5	-	once
CASSLWDRVTGELFF	TGCGCCAGCAGCTTATGGGACAGGGTTACCGGGGAGCTGTTTTTT	15	TRBV5-1	TRBJ2-2	TRBD1	-
CASRISWGSFPNTGELFF	TGCGCCAGCAGGATCTCATGGGGCTCGTTCCCGAACACCGGGGAGCTGTTTTTT	18	TRBV5-1	TRBJ2-2	-	-
CASSDPGGEHYGYTF	TGTGCCAGCAGTGACCCCGGGGGAGAGCACTATGGCTACACCTTC	15	TRBV6-1	TRBJ1-2	-	-
CASSSGQGAGGNTIYF	TGCGCCAGCAGCTCCGGACAGGGGGCAGGTGGAAACACCATATATTTT	16	TRBV5-1	TRBJ1-3	TRBD1	-
CSAVAAHEQYF	TGCAGTGCCGTTGCGGCCCACGAGCAGTACTTC	11	TRBV20-1	TRBJ2-7	-	-
CASSPTQGPDLYGYTF	TGTGCCAGCTCACCCACCCAGGGGCCAGACCTCTATGGCTACACCTTC	16	TRBV18	TRBJ1-2	-	-
CASSYSATGANVLTF	TGTGCCAGCAGTTACTCTGCAACCGGGGCCAACGTCCTGACTTTC	15	TRBV6-5	TRBJ2-6	-	-
CASSLQTGINEKLFF	TGTGCCAGCAGCCTACAGACAGGGATTAATGAAAAACTGTTTTTT	15	TRBV7-2	TRBJ1-4	TRBD1	-
CASSLGTSENNEQFF	TGTGCCAGCAGTTTGGGGACTAGCGAGAACAATGAGCAGTTCTTC	15	TRBV28	TRBJ2-1	TRBD2	-
CASTFGGGAGQETQYF	TGTGCCAGCACCTTTGGGGGGGGAGCGGGCCAAGAGACCCAGTACTTC	16	TRBV5-4	TRBJ2-5	TRBD2	-
CASSYLGASSSYEQYF	TGTGCCAGCAGTTACCTTGGCGCTTCGAGCTCCTACGAGCAGTACTTC	16	TRBV6-5	TRBJ2-7	-	once
CASSWGQNTGELFF	TGTGCCAGCAGCTGGGGCCAGAACACCGGGGAGCTGTTTTTT	14	TRBV7-6	TRBJ2-2	-	-
CASSLGVASLYEQYF	TGTGCCAGCAGCTTAGGAGTGGCTAGCCTCTACGAGCAGTACTTC	15	TRBV7-2	TRBJ2-7	-	-
CASSLDIGAREQYF	TGTGCCAGCAGCTTGGATATAGGGGCTCGCGAGCAGTACTTC	14	TRBV5-6	TRBJ2-7	-	-
CASRPRGTDTQYF	TGTGCCAGCCGACCCCGTGGCACAGATACGCAGTATTTT	13	TRBV7-6	TRBJ2-3	-	-
CASSSGGLAGDNEQFF	TGCGCCAGCAGCTCTGGGGGACTAGCGGGAGACAATGAGCAGTTCTTC	16	TRBV5-1	TRBJ2-1	TRBD2	-
CASSQDSGRGWAFF	TGCGCCAGCAGCCAAGATAGTGGCAGGGGGTGGGCTTTCTTT	14	TRBV4-1	TRBJ1-1	TRBD1	few
CASSHPGLLNQPQHF	TGCGCCAGCAGCCATCCGGGACTTCTAAATCAGCCCCAGCATTTT	15	TRBV4-1	TRBJ1-5	-	-
CASSPRGWGEENTEAFF	TGTGCCAGCAGCCCTAGGGGGTGGGGAGAAGAGAACACTGAAGCTTTCTTT	17	TRBV9	TRBJ1-1	-	-
CASSLGDANTGELFF	TGCGCCAGCAGCTTGGGAGATGCGAACACCGGGGAGCTGTTTTTT	15	TRBV5-1	TRBJ2-2	-	-
CASSESRASGSVDTQYF	TGCGCCAGCAGTGAGTCGAGGGCTAGCGGGAGTGTGGATACGCAGTATTTT	17	TRBV10-1	TRBJ2-3	TRBD2	-
CASSMGTDLYEQYF	TGTGCCAGTAGTATGGGGACGGATCTCTACGAGCAGTACTTC	14	TRBV19	TRBJ2-7	-	-
CASSTGGSPSPLEQYF	TGTGCCAGCAGCACCGGGGGGTCCCCGTCGCCCCTCGAGCAGTACTTC	16	TRBV6-6	TRBJ2-7	TRBD2	-
CASSKGQDYEQYF	TGTGCCAGCAGCAAAGGACAGGACTACGAGCAGTACTTC	13	TRBV9	TRBJ2-7	TRBD1	-
CASSYSQTPPGAEAFF	TGTGCCAGCAGTTACTCACAGACACCTCCTGGGGCTGAAGCTTTCTTT	16	TRBV6-6	TRBJ1-1	-	-
CASRGTGTGELFF	TGTGCCAGCAGGGGGACGGGGACCGGGGAGCTGTTTTTT	13	TRBV5-4	TRBJ2-2	-	-